The 8 T cell receptor beta chains below were found in one sample sequenced in a study of vaccination effects on CD4 cells after COVID-19. Clones were sequenced by immunoSEQ multiplex PCR, and TCRdb holds only the in-frame ones, with some missing. Altogether 57,000 or so clones are present, about four fifths being singletons, with the ten largest covering approximately 4.5%. Upon completion of 10 days in culture, CD4+ T cells were isolated. Participants received two doses of either the BNT162b2 or mRNA-1273 vaccine. Their antigens remain unidentified. This material consisted of CD4+ T cells from PBMCs cultured without peptide, taken after COVID-19 vaccination. The receptors shown here come from a human donor who received a COVID-19 vaccine.

The V call is TRBV30, the J call TRBJ2-1; D perhaps matches TRBD2 (7 bases). Trimming removed 1 base from V and 7 bases from J, with 14 bases in between. CDR3 size: 14 residues. The germline V gene encodes CDR1 GTSNPN and CDR2 SVGIG (reference sequence). CDR3 in DNA: TGTGCCTGGAGTGGGGGGCTAGCGGCAAATGAGCAGTTCTTC. Protein sequence: CAWSGGLAANEQFF.

The rearrangement uses TRBV28 and TRBJ1-2; TRBD1 might be the D (5 bases). The V gene lost 5 bases and the J gene lost 4 bases, with 17 bases spanning the gap. The CDR3 covers 15 residues. CDR1 and CDR2 (germline): MDHEN, SYDVKM. CDR3 DNA sequence: TGTGCCAGCAGTCCCCCCCCATCAGGGACCTATGGCTACACCTTC. This gives the protein CASSPPPSGTYGYTF.

This clone has just one count. This chain connects TRBV25-1 to TRBJ1-3; tentatively, D is TRBD1 (6 bases). The CDR3 has 14 amino acids. V was trimmed by 4 bases and J by 4 bases, leaving 11 bases between them. CDR1 is MGHDK, CDR2 SYGVNS, per germline. The CDR3 loop reads CASSGRGIGNTIYF. CDR3 DNA sequence: TGTGCCAGCAGTGGTAGGGGGATCGGAAACACCATATATTTT.

The CDR3 protein is CSASSGTYTGELFF. CDR3 nucleotide sequence: TGCAGTGCTAGTTCAGGGACCTACACCGGGGAGCTGTTTTTT. This chain links TRBV20-1 with TRBJ2-2; either TRBD1 or TRBD2 may supply D (5 bases each). The CDR3 covers 14 residues. CDR1 is DFQATT and CDR2 is SNEGSKA in the germline V gene (reference sequence). V was trimmed by 3 bases and J by 3 bases, leaving 11 bases between them.

The rearrangement links TRBV28 to TRBJ1-5; the D is unclear. The germline V gene has CDR1 MDHEN and CDR2 SYDVKM. CDR3 length: 12 amino acids. Trimming shortened V by 10 bases and J by 4 bases, and 11 bases separated the two germline ends. This CDR3 is CATKWGNQPQHF. The CDR3 region has the DNA TGTGCCACCAAGTGGGGAAATCAGCCCCAGCATTTT.

This rearrangement joins TRBV7-2 to TRBJ1-1; TRBD1 agrees at 7 bases. The germline CDR1 and CDR2 sequences are SGHTA and FQGNSA. This CDR3 comprises 16 residues. Germline trimming cut 3 bases from V and 0 bases from J; bases unmatched to any gene: 7. The DNA of the CDR3 is TGTGCCAGCAGCTTGGTCCAGGGGGGCATGAACACTGAAGCTTTCTTT. This gives the protein CASSLVQGGMNTEAFF.

The chain couples TRBV6-5 to TRBJ1-5; 7 positions match TRBD1. V shed 2 bases, J shed 6 bases, and the junction held 1 base outside the gene matches. CDR1 is MNHEY and CDR2 is SVGAGI in the germline V gene. The CDR3 has 13 residues. CDR3: CASSYRDSQPQHF. CDR3 nucleotides: TGTGCCAGCAGTTACAGGGACAGTCAGCCCCAGCATTTT.

In its sample, this clone was seen a few times. The chain is built from TRBV19 and TRBJ2-1, with 9 bases fitting TRBD1. The ends lost 7 bases at V and 7 bases at J; junction bases unmatched: 8. CDR1 is LNHDA, CDR2 SQIVND, per germline (reference sequence). CDR3 size: 14 residues. The CDR3 protein is CASTPRDRVNEQFF. The CDR3 DNA reads as TGTGCCAGTACTCCCCGGGACAGGGTAAATGAGCAGTTCTTC.